The sequence of this T cell receptor (beta chain) was determined in a study of T cells in tuberculosis. Overall study context: Blood was taken before or within 7 days of anti-tuberculosis therapy.

This clone was seen just once. Its antigen is unknown. Libraries were prepared by immunoSEQ multiplex PCR; TCRdb keeps only in-frame clonotypes and omits some of them. The sample carries about 34,000 clones, approximately 93% recorded once. Stated time point: new active TB diagnosis, blood taken before or within 7 days of starting treatment. Patients were newly diagnosed, HIV-seronegative, and aged 18 or older. There are 16 residues in the CDR3. Germline-derived CDR1 and CDR2 are SGHTA and FQGTGA. V was trimmed by 5 bases and J by 3 bases, leaving 16 bases between them. Study-wide points: Active tuberculosis alpha repertoires lay closer to GMM-specific TCRs than controls'. A GMM-specific repertoire classifier reached about 90% accuracy, AUROC approximately 0.93.

The rearrangement joins TRBV7-3 to TRBJ2-2; the D gene is possibly TRBD1 (5 bases). This TCR came from an adult with tuberculosis. Specimen: PBMCs, collected at tuberculosis diagnosis. The CDR3 protein is CASSHNGQGDTGELFF. The DNA of the CDR3 is TGTGCCAGCAGCCATAACGGGCAGGGCGACACCGGGGAGCTGTTTTTT.